The 4 T cell receptor beta chains given below trace back to one sample, sequenced in a study of preoperative IRX-2 immunotherapy in early breast cancer. The treatment is: preoperative locoregional IRX-2 cytokine immunotherapy. TCRdb's table, derived via immunoSEQ multiplex PCR, lists solely in-frame clones and lacks some. The table lists tens of thousands of clones, roughly four fifths of them singletons, with roughly 1.5% in the top ten. Specimen: lymph node tissue, collected after IRX-2 immunotherapy. These receptors were taken from a human donor with breast cancer.

CDR3 DNA: TGTGCCAGCAGTCCCCACAGCGGGCAGGGGGTAAATGGCTACACCTTC. Its translation: CASSPHSGQGVNGYTF. The chain couples TRBV6-8 to TRBJ1-2, with 7 bases aligning to TRBD1. Germline V gene lookup returns CDR1 MNHGY and CDR2 SAAAGT. There are 16 residues in the CDR3. Trimming at V came to 5 bases and at J to 6 bases, leaving 15 bases not matched to a gene.

The V call is TRBV25-1, the J call TRBJ2-7, with 10 bases matching TRBD2. The junction had 2 bases not matched to a gene; V was cut back by 3 bases and J by 3 bases. The CDR3 has 14 amino acids. The germline V gene encodes CDR1 MGHDK and CDR2 SYGVNS. The CDR3 here is CASSDPSGSYEQYF. CDR3 nucleotides: TGTGCCAGCAGTGACCCTAGCGGGAGCTACGAGCAGTACTTC.

This chain connects TRBV11-3 to TRBJ1-1, with no clear D. Trimming cost V 0 bases and J 2 bases, with 13 bases left between them. Germline CDR1 is SGHNT and CDR2 is YENEEA. The CDR3 runs to 16 residues. CDR3 residues: CASSLEFPYLNTEAFF. DNA for the CDR3: TGTGCCAGCAGCTTAGAGTTCCCATACTTAAACACTGAAGCTTTCTTT.

This sequence joins TRBV19 and TRBJ1-2, with a possible D match to TRBD1 (5 bases). The germline gives CDR1 LNHDA, CDR2 SQIVND (reference sequence). Trimming stripped 5 bases from V and 8 bases from J, with 15 bases between. This CDR3 has 13 amino acids. CDR3: CASSVQGLGGYTF. CDR3 DNA: TGTGCCAGTAGTGTTCAGGGTCTCGGGGGCTACACCTTC.